This T cell receptor (beta chain) was documented in a study of tumor-infiltrating lymphocytes in localized non-small cell lung cancer. Study-level background: Each patient gave resected tumor and non-adjacent uninvolved lung tissue.

Produced via immunoSEQ multiplex PCR; TCRdb's table is partial and in-frame only. This table holds over 10,000 clones, roughly 88% found once. Trimming cost V 4 bases and J 0 bases, with 25 bases left between them. The CDR3 consists of 20 residues. Per the germline V gene, CDR1 is PRHDT and CDR2 is FYEKMQ (reference sequence). The sequence was obtained from a human donor with non-small cell lung cancer. The chain links TRBV13 to TRBJ1-5; possible D gene TRBD1, 6 bases. Sequenced: uninvolved lung tissue not adjacent to the tumor. CDR3 protein: CASSSKNPGQGIYSNQPQHF. CDR3 nucleotide sequence: TGTGCCAGCAGCTCAAAAAATCCGGGACAAGGGATTTATAGCAATCAGCCCCAGCATTTT.